Sequencing of this TCR beta chain was carried out in a study of T-cell reconstitution after alpha-beta-depleted transplantation in children. Germline CDR1 is DFQATT and CDR2 is SNEGSKA (reference sequence). The CDR3 has 13 residues. Trimming removed 2 bases at V and 6 bases at J, with 14 bases between. During its preparation, the TCRbeta library received unique molecular identifiers. TCRdb processed the PCR reads anew with MiXCR; each CDR3 protein has one entry. The table shows just under 550,000 distinct CDR3 sequences, with 15% to 20% occurring only once. The TCR originated in a human donor who donated a stem cell graft to a child with acute lymphoblastic leukemia. The chain links TRBV20-1 to TRBJ2-7; D tentatively fits TRBD1 or TRBD2 (5 bases each). Sample: PBMCs from the stem cell graft donor, taken from the stem cell graft. DNA of the CDR3: TGCAGTGCTAGACTTGGGGGAGTGGGCGAGCAGTACTTC. Its translation is CSARLGGVGEQYF.